This TCR beta chain is drawn from a study of blood T cell repertoires in COVID-19. In the authors' methods: Quantification of nucleated cells was approximated via reference gene primer amplification. Measured with immunoSEQ multiplex PCR; TCRdb has only the in-frame clones, and not every one. The V and J calls and clone size come from that table; D and trimming were worked out from the DNA. This sample has 65,000 to 70,000 clones; approximately 86% occur once, and the top ten carry over 1.3%. V shed 5 bases, J shed 6 bases, and the junction held 2 bases outside the gene matches. Germline CDR1 SQVTM, CDR2 ANQGSEA. The length of the CDR3 is 11 residues.

The source of this sequence is a woman aged 55-75 years with acute or convalescent COVID-19. This chain links TRBV29-1 with TRBJ1-1, with 8 nucleotides matching TRBD1. Sequencing input: peripheral blood. CDR3 sequence reads: CSVQTGAEAFF. CDR3 sequence (DNA): TGCAGCGTTCAGACAGGGGCTGAAGCTTTCTTT.